This TCR beta chain came from a study of T cell repertoires in cytomegalovirus infection. Across the study: Newly reported HLA-C-restricted and thoroughly characterized HLA-B-restricted CMV epitopes were employed. In public TCR beta signatures, there were indications of both CMV infection and matching HLA type. Findings of the study overall: Cumulative public TCR beta family frequency identified CMV carriers with the relevant HLA. HLA-C-restricted, CMV-specific TCR beta clonotypes were dominant ex vivo.

MiXCR, applied by TCRdb to the reads, yields one record per CDR3 protein. In the table there are about 920,000 distinct CDR3 sequences, about a third of which are singletons. With respect to this clonotype: Its matching antigen is unknown.

The V and J ends lost 1 base and 5 bases, in that order; junction bases with no gene match: 9. CDR3 length: 16 residues. In germline, CDR1 is SGHVS, CDR2 FNYEAQ. Here the sequenced sample was cultured CD8+ T cells from PBMCs, taken from culture after CMV antigen stimulation. V usage is TRBV7-6 and J usage is TRBJ2-5; TRBD2 agrees at 8 bases. The receptor was isolated from a human donor in good health (CMV status not recorded). Some clones in this sample may be carry-over from other donors' samples. The chain's CDR3 is CASSLGAGELPETQYF. In nucleotides, the CDR3 is TGTGCCAGCAGCTTAGGAGCGGGGGAACTTCCTGAGACCCAGTACTTC.